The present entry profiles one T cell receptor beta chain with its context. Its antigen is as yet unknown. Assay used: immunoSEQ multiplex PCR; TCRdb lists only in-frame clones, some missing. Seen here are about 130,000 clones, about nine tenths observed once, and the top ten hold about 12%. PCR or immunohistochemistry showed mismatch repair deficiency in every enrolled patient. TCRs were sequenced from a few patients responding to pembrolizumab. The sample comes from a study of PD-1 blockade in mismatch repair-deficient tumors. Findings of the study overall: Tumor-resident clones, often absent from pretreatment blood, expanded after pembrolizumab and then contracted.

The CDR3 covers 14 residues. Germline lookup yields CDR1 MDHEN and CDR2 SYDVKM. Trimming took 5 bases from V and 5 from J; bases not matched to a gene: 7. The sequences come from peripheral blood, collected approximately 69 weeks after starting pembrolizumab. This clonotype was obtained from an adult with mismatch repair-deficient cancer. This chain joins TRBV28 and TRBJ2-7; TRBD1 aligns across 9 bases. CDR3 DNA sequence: TGTGCCAGCAGTAACCCCGGGACAGGGAACGAGCAGTACTTC. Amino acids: CASSNPGTGNEQYF.